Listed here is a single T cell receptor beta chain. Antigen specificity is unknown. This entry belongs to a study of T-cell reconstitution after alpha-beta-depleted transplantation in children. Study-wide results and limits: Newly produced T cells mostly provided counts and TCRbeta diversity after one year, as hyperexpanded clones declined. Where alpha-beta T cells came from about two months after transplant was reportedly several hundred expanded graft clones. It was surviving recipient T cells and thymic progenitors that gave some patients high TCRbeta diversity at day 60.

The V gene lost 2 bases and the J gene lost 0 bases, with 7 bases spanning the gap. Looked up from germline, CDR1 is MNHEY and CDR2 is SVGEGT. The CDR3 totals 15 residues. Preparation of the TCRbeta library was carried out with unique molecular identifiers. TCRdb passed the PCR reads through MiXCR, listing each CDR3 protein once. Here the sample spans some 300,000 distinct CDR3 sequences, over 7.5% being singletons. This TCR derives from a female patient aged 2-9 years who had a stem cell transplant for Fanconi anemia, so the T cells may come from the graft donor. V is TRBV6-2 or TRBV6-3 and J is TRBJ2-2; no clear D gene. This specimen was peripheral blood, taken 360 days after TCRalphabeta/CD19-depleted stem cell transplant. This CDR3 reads CASSYSTPNTGELFF. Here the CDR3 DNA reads TGTGCCAGCAGTTACAGTACCCCGAACACCGGGGAGCTGTTTTTT.